The rows below give T cell receptor beta chains drawn from one sample of a study of brain T cells in children with intractable seizures. Assay: immunoSEQ multiplex PCR; the TCRdb copy retains only in-frame clones and omits some. The sample holds 340,000 or so clones, over 90% seen once. The sample consisted of peripheral blood, taken approximately 5 months after surgery. The origin of the receptors is a boy in the first two years of life with tuberous sclerosis and intractable seizures. Both conserved end residues are part of each CDR3. D genes are given only for firm matches.

v_gene	d_gene	j_gene	CDR3aa	CDR3nt
TRBV4-1	NA	TRBJ1-5	CASSQLGANQPQHF	TGCGCCAGCAGCCAACTGGGTGCCAATCAGCCCCAGCATTTT
TRBV28	TRBD2	TRBJ2-1	CASSLAGLVGNEQFF	TGTGCCAGCAGTCTCGCAGGACTAGTAGGCAATGAGCAGTTCTTC
TRBV6-2/TRBV6-3	NA	TRBJ2-7	CASSYSRGAYSYEQYF	TGTGCCAGCAGTTACTCCCGGGGGGCGTACTCCTACGAGCAGTACTTC
TRBV11-2	TRBD2	TRBJ2-7	CASSLPGGTGYEQYF	TGTGCCAGCAGCTTACCCGGGGGGACCGGCTACGAGCAGTACTTC
TRBV7-8	TRBD1	TRBJ1-5	CASSPARQGINQPQHF	TGTGCCAGCAGCCCAGCCCGACAGGGGATCAATCAGCCCCAGCATTTT
TRBV7-9	NA	TRBJ2-7	CASSSVDSYEQYF	TGTGCCAGCAGCTCTGTGGATTCCTACGAGCAGTACTTC
TRBV28	NA	TRBJ1-1	CASRGLSVPRRGTEAFF	TGTGCCAGCAGGGGACTTTCGGTCCCGAGGAGGGGCACTGAAGCTTTCTTT
TRBV30	TRBD2	TRBJ2-5	CAWSALAGLKETQYF	TGTGCCTGGAGTGCCCTAGCGGGCCTAAAAGAGACCCAGTACTTC
TRBV3-1/TRBV3-2	TRBD1	TRBJ2-2	CASSPGQGNTGELFF	TGTGCCAGCAGCCCTGGACAGGGAAACACCGGGGAGCTGTTTTTT
TRBV3-1/TRBV3-2	NA	TRBJ1-2	CASSPKLRALYGYTF	TGTGCCAGCAGCCCGAAATTAAGGGCACTCTATGGCTACACCTTC
TRBV18	TRBD1	TRBJ2-7	CASSPTGGTIRTSYEQYF	TGTGCCAGCTCACCAACAGGGGGAACGATTAGGACCTCCTACGAGCAGTACTTC
TRBV11-2	TRBD2	TRBJ2-1	CASSLASGGVPYNEQFF	TGTGCCAGCAGCTTAGCTAGCGGGGGGGTTCCCTACAATGAGCAGTTCTTC
TRBV7-6	NA	TRBJ1-5	CASSLDSSNQPQHF	TGTGCCAGCAGCTTAGACAGCTCCAATCAGCCCCAGCATTTT
TRBV24-1	NA	TRBJ1-5	CATSETTGYSNQPQHF	TGTGCCACCAGTGAGACGACGGGTTATAGCAATCAGCCCCAGCATTTT
TRBV4-2	TRBD2	TRBJ2-7	CASSPKGSLAGAYEQYF	TGTGCCAGCAGCCCCAAGGGGAGTCTAGCGGGGGCCTACGAGCAGTACTTC
TRBV7-2	TRBD2	TRBJ2-2	CASSPSGRGAAGELFF	TGTGCCAGCAGCCCGTCGGGGCGGGGGGCCGCCGGGGAGCTGTTTTTT
TRBV19	TRBD1	TRBJ1-1	CASSSTGITEAFF	TGTGCCAGTAGTTCGACAGGGATCACTGAAGCTTTCTTT
TRBV3-1/TRBV3-2	TRBD2	TRBJ2-7	CASSPGLASTYEQYF	TGTGCCAGCAGCCCCGGACTAGCGTCGACCTACGAGCAGTACTTC
TRBV7-9	NA	TRBJ1-3	CASSLMGIRNTIYF	TGTGCCAGCAGCTTAATGGGGATTAGAAACACCATATATTTT
TRBV7-3	NA	TRBJ2-2	CASSRLGPPAAGELFF	TGTGCCAGCAGCCGTTTAGGGCCCCCCGCGGCCGGGGAGCTGTTTTTT
TRBV27	TRBD1	TRBJ1-3	CAIPYRPGGLNSGNTIYF	TGTGCCATCCCCTACCGTCCAGGGGGCCTGAATTCGGGAAACACCATATATTTT
TRBV10-1	NA	TRBJ2-3	CASSDSTDTQYF	TGCGCCAGCAGTGACAGCACAGATACGCAGTATTTT
TRBV30	TRBD1	TRBJ1-1	CAWRDQGDTEAFF	TGTGCCTGGAGAGACCAGGGGGACACTGAAGCTTTCTTT
TRBV12-3/TRBV12-4	NA	TRBJ1-2	CASRPGVAGGYTF	TGTGCCAGCAGGCCGGGGGTAGCGGGTGGCTACACCTTC
TRBV6-6	NA	TRBJ2-2	CATQSGPTGELFF	TGTGCCACCCAGTCCGGCCCCACCGGGGAGCTGTTTTTT
TRBV2	NA	TRBJ1-1	CASSDLWHMNTEAFF	TGTGCCAGCAGTGATCTGTGGCATATGAACACTGAAGCTTTCTTT
TRBV7-9	TRBD1	TRBJ1-5	CASSQGQPNQPQHF	TGTGCCAGCAGCCAGGGACAGCCTAATCAGCCCCAGCATTTT
TRBV10-3	NA	TRBJ2-1	CAISESSPYNEQFF	TGTGCCATCAGTGAGTCTTCACCCTACAATGAGCAGTTCTTC
TRBV6-2/TRBV6-3	TRBD1	TRBJ1-2	CASSYTAGGSYYGYTF	TGTGCCAGCAGTTATACTGCAGGGGGCAGTTACTATGGCTACACCTTC
TRBV7-3	TRBD2	TRBJ2-1	CASSLRGRNEQFF	TGTGCCAGCAGCTTACGCGGGAGGAATGAGCAGTTCTTC
TRBV7-7	TRBD1	TRBJ2-3	CASSPGTGITDTQYF	TGTGCTAGCAGCCCCGGGACAGGTATCACAGATACGCAGTATTTT
TRBV29-1	TRBD1	TRBJ1-2	CSVLQGAGYGYTF	TGCAGCGTCTTACAGGGGGCGGGCTATGGCTACACCTTC